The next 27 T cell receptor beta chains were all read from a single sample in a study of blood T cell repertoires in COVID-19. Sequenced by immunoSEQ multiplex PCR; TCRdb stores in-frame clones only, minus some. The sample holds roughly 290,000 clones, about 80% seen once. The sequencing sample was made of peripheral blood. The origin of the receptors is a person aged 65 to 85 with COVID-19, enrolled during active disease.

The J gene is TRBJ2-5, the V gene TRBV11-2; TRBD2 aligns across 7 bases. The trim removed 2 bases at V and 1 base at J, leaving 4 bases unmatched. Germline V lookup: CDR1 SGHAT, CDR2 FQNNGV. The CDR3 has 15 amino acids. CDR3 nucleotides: TGTGCCAGCAGCTTATGGGGGGGGACCCAAGAGACCCAGTACTTC. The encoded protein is CASSLWGGTQETQYF.

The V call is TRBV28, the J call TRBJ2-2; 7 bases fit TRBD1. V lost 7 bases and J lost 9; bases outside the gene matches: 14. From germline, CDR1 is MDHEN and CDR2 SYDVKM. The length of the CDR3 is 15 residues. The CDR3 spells CASTAATGQFRELFF. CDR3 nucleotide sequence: TGTGCCAGCACCGCGGCGACAGGGCAGTTCCGGGAGCTGTTTTTT. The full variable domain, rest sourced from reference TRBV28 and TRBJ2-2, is DVKVTQSSRYLVKRTGEKVFLECVQDMDHENMFWYRQDPGLGLRLIYFSYDVKMKEKGDIPEGYSVSREKKERFSLILESASTNQTSMYLCASTAATGQFRELFFGEGSRLTVL.

CDR3 protein: CASSPGGTGGNTIYF. The DNA of the CDR3 is TGCGCCAGCAGCCCCGGGGGGACAGGAGGAAACACCATATATTTT. The chain recombines TRBV5-1 with TRBJ1-3; 8 bases are a match to TRBD1. The CDR3 spans 15 residues. CDR1 SGHRS and CDR2 YFSETQ come from the germline V gene. After removal of 4 bases from V and 4 bases from J, the junction contained 7 bases not matched to a gene.

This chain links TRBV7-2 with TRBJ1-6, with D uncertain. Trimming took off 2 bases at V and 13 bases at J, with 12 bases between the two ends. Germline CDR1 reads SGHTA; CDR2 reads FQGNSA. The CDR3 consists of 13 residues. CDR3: CASSLNSPFPLHF. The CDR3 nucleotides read TGTGCCAGCAGCTTAAACTCCCCCTTCCCCCTCCACTTT.

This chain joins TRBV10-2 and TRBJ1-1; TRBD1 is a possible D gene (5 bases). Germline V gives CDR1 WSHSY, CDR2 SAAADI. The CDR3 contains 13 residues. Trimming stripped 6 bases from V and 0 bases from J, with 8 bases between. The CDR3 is CASRDTMNTEAFF. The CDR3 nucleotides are TGCGCCAGCAGGGACACCATGAACACTGAAGCTTTCTTT.

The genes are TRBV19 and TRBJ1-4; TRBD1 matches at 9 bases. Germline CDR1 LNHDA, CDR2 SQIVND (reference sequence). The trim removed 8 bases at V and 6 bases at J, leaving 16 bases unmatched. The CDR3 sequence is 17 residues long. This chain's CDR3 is CASHRGDDGTGHEKLFF. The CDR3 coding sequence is TGTGCCAGTCACAGGGGGGACGACGGGACAGGGCATGAAAAACTGTTTTTT.

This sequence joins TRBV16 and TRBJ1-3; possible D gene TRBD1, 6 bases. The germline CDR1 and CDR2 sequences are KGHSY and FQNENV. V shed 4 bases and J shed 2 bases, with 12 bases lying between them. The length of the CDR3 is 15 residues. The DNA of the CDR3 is TGTGCCAGCAGCCTGACAACAGGGACTGGAAACACCATATATTTT. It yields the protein CASSLTTGTGNTIYF.

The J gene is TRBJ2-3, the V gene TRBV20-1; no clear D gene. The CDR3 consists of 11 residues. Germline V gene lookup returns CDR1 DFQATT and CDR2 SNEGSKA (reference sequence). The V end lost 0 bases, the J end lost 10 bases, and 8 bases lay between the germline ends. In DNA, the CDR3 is TGCAGTGCTAGAGATGGGCAGGCGCAGTATTTT. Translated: CSARDGQAQYF.

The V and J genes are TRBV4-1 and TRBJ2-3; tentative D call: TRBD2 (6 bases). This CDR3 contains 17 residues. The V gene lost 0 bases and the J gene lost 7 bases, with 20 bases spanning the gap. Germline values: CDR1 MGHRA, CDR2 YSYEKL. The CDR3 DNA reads TGCGCCAGCAGCCAAGATACCGGGGTGGGGCGGGATTATACGCAGTATTTT. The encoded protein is CASSQDTGVGRDYTQYF.

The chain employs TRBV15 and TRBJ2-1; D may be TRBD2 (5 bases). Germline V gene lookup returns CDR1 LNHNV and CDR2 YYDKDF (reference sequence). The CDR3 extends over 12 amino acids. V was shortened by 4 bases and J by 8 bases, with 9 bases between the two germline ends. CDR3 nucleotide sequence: TGTGCCACCAGCAACTACGGGGATGAGCAGTTCTTC. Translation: CATSNYGDEQFF.

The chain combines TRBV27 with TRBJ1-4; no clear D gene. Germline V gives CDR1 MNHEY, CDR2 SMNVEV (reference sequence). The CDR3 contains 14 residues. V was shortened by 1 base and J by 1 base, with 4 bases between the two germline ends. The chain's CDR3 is CASSLWQTNEKLFF. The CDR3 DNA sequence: TGTGCCAGCAGTTTATGGCAAACTAATGAAAAACTGTTTTTT.

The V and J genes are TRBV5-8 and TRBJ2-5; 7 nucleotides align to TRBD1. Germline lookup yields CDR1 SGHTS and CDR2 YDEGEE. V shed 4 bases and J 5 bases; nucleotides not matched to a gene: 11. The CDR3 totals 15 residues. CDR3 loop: CASSRRDSPLETQYF. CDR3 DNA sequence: TGTGCCAGCAGCCGCCGGGACAGCCCGCTGGAGACCCAGTACTTC.

This chain's CDR3 is CASSYMGLDTQYF. The CDR3, as DNA: TGTGCCAGCAGCTATATGGGCTTGGATACGCAGTATTTT. The V and J genes are TRBV11-1 and TRBJ2-3; D not resolved. The germline gives CDR1 SGHAT, CDR2 FQDESV (reference sequence). This CDR3 spans 13 amino acids. The ends were cut back, 4 bases at V and 6 bases at J, with 11 bases in the middle. The full variable domain, in which reference TRBV11-1 and TRBJ2-3 provide the parts outside the CDR3, is EAEVAQSPRYKITEKSQAVAFWCDPISGHATLYWYRQILGQGPELLVQFQDESVVDDSQLPKDRFSAERLKGVDSTLKIQPAELGDSAMYLCASSYMGLDTQYFGPGTRLTVL.

The CDR3 here is CASSLDRQGGEKLFF. The CDR3 DNA is TGTGCCAGCAGCTTAGACCGACAGGGGGGTGAAAAACTGTTTTTT. The chain joins TRBV11-2 to TRBJ1-4, with 9 bases fitting TRBD1. Germline lookup yields CDR1 SGHAT and CDR2 FQNNGV. This CDR3 contains 15 residues. Trimming cost V 0 bases and J 7 bases; bases outside gene matches: 3.

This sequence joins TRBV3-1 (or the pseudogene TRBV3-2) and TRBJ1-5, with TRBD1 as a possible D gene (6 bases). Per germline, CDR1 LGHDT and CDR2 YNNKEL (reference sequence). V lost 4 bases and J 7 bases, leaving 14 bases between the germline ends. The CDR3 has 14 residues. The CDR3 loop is CASSLQGESQPQHF. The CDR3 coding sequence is TGTGCCAGCAGCCTACAGGGTGAGTCACAGCCCCAGCATTTT.

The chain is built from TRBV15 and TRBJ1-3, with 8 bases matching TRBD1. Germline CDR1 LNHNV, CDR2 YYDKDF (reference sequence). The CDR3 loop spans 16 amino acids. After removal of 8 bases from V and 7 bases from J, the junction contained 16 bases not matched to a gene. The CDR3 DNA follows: TGTGCCACCGTATCAGACGCCGGGACAGGACGTAACACCATATATTTT. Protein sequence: CATVSDAGTGRNTIYF. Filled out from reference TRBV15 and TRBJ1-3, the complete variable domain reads DAMVIQNPRYQVTQFGKPVTLSCSQTLNHNVMYWYQQKSSQAPKLLFHYYDKDFNNEADTPDNFQSRRPNTSFCFLDIRSPGLGDTAMYLCATVSDAGTGRNTIYFGEGSWLTVV.

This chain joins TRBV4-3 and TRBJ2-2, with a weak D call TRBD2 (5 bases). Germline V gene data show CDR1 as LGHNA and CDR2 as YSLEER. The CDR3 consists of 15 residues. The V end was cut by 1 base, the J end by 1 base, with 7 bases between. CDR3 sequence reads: CASSQGLRNTGELFF. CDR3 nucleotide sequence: TGCGCCAGCAGCCAAGGACTACGGAACACCGGGGAGCTGTTTTTT.

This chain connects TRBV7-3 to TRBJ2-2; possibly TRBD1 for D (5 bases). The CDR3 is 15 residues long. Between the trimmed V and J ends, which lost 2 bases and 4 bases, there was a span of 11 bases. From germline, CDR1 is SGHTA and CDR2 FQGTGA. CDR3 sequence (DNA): TGTGCCAGCAGCTTAGCAGGGCGCGGCACCGGGGAGCTGTTTTTT. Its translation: CASSLAGRGTGELFF.

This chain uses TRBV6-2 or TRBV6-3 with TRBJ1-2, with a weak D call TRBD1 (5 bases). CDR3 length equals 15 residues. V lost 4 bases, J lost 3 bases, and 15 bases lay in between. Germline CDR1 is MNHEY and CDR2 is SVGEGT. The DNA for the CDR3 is TGTGCCAGCAGTTCGGTGGCCGGAGGGGACTATGGCTACACCTTC. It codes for CASSSVAGGDYGYTF.

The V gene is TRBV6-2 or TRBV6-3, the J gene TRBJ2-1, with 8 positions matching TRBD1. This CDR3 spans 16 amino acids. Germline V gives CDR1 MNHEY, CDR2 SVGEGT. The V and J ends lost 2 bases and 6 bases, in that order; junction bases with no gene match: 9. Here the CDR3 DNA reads TGTGCCAGCAGTTACCCAGGACAGGGCTACGTCAATGAGCAGTTCTTC. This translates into CASSYPGQGYVNEQFF.

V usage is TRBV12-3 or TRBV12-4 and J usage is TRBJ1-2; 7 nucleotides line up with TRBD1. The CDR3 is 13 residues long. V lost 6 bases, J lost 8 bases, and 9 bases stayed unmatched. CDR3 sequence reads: CASRAGTAEGYTF. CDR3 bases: TGTGCCAGCAGAGCCGGGACAGCGGAGGGCTACACCTTC.

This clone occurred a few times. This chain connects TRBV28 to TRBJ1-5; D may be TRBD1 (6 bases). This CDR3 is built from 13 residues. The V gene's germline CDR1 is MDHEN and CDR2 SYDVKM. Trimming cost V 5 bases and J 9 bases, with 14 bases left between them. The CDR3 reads CASSQTGDLPQHF. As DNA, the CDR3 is TGTGCCAGCAGTCAGACAGGTGATTTGCCCCAGCATTTT.

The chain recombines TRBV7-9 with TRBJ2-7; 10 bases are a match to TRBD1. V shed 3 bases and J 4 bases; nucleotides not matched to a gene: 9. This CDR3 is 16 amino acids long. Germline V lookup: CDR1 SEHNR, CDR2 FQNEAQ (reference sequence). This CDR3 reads CASSFIVRQGAYEQYF. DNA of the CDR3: TGTGCCAGCAGCTTTATCGTACGACAGGGGGCATACGAGCAGTACTTC.

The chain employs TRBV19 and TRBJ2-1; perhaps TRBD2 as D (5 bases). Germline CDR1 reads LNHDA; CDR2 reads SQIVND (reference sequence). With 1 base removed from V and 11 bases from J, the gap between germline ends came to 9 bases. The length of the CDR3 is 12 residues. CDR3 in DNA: TGTGCCAGTAGTATAGGGAGAGGGAAGCAGTTCTTC. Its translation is CASSIGRGKQFF. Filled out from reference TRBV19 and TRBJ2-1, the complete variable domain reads DGGITQSPKYLFRKEGQNVTLSCEQNLNHDAMYWYRQDPGQGLRLIYYSQIVNDFQKGDIAEGYSVSREKKESFPLTVTSAQKNPTAFYLCASSIGRGKQFFGPGTRLTVL.

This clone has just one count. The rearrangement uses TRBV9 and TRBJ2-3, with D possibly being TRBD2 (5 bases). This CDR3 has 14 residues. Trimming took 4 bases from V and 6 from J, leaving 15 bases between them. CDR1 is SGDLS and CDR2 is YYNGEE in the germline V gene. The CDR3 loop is CASSFGSSGDTQYF. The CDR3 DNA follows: TGTGCCAGCAGCTTCGGGTCTTCGGGGGATACGCAGTATTTT.

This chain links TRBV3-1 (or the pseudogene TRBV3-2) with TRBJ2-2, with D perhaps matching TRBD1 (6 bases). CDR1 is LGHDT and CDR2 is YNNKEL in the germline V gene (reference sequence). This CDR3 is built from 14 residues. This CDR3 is CAKPTGEEAGELFF. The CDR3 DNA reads TGTGCGAAACCGACAGGCGAAGAAGCCGGGGAGCTGTTTTTT.

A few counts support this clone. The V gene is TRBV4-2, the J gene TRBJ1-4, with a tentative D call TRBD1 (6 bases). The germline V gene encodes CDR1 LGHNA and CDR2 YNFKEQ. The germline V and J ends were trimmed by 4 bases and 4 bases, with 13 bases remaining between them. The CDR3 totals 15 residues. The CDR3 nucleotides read TGTGCCAGCAGCCTAGAAGGGGGGGATAATGAAAAACTGTTTTTT. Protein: CASSLEGGDNEKLFF.